Only a few counts were recorded for the clone carrying this T cell receptor (beta chain). This sample is drawn from a study of T-cell memory formation after mild COVID-19. J lost 9 bases, V lost 4 bases, and 6 bases had no gene match. This CDR3 has 14 residues. Germline V gene lookup returns CDR1 LNHNV and CDR2 YYDKDF (reference sequence). TCRdb reanalysed the 5' RACE reads using MiXCR and keeps one entry per CDR3 protein. Among 450,000 or so distinct CDR3 sequences listed, around a quarter were seen once. This clonotype was obtained from an adult woman who had mild COVID-19 (a few samples of this study predate the infection). Cell type and time point are not known. The chain has TRBV15 and TRBJ2-1, with 10 bases that match TRBD2. Source material: PBMCs or a T cell subset sorted from them (not recorded which). The CDR3 bases are TGTGCCACCAGCACGGGACTAGCGCGGGGTGAGCAGTTCTTC. It is translated as CATSTGLARGEQFF.